Shown below are 32 T cell receptor beta chains from a single sample sequenced in a study of cytomegalovirus exposure and HLA in healthy donors. Use of 60 Vbeta and 13 Jbeta primers characterized the PCR. Here immunoSEQ multiplex PCR was the method, and the copy in TCRdb shows in-frame clones only, minus some. The top ten hold roughly 1.6% of the sample, which has 200,000 to 250,000 clones, roughly 80% seen once. Sequenced sample: PBMCs. The receptors were gathered from a man aged 50-60 years in good health and CMV-seronegative.

This sequence joins TRBV11-2 and TRBJ2-1; the match to TRBD1 covers 7 bases. Germline assignment: CDR1 SGHAT and CDR2 FQNNGV. The length of the CDR3 is 14 residues. The junction had 5 bases not matched to a gene; V was cut back by 5 bases and J by 4 bases. The DNA for the CDR3 is TGTGCCAGCAGCCTCGGACAGGCTTACAATGAGCAGTTCTTC. It is translated as CASSLGQAYNEQFF. Using reference TRBV11-2 and TRBJ2-1 for the parts outside the CDR3, the full variable domain is EAGVAQSPRYKIIEKRQSVAFWCNPISGHATLYWYQQILGQGPKLLIQFQNNGVVDDSQLPKDRFSAERLKGVDSTLKIQPAKLEDSAVYLCASSLGQAYNEQFFGPGTRLTVL.

The chain carries TRBV6-5 and TRBJ2-1, with a tentative D call TRBD2 (6 bases). Germline CDR1 is MNHEY and CDR2 is SVGAGI. Trimming pared 2 bases from V and 7 bases from J, leaving 18 bases between. This CDR3 is built from 16 residues. The DNA for the CDR3 is TGTGCCAGCAGTTACGGGGGATCGGGAGCGCGAAATGAGCAGTTCTTC. Amino acid sequence: CASSYGGSGARNEQFF.

The chain's CDR3 is CASSEAPGGYEQYF. Written as DNA, the CDR3 is TGTGCCAGCAGCGAGGCCCCAGGGGGGTACGAGCAGTACTTC. V gene TRBV7-9 combines with J gene TRBJ2-7; D may be TRBD1 (7 bases). The CDR3 is 14 amino acids. V dropped 5 bases and J dropped 4 bases, with 15 bases sitting between them. Germline CDR1 reads SEHNR; CDR2 reads FQNEAQ (reference sequence).

The chain couples TRBV28 to TRBJ2-1, with a tentative D call TRBD1 (7 bases). Deletions cut 6 bases from V and 4 bases from J, with 16 bases between. This CDR3 has 15 residues. CDR1 and CDR2 from the germline V gene are MDHEN and SYDVKM. This CDR3 is CASSQGGSGYNEQFF. Written as DNA, the CDR3 is TGTGCCAGCAGCCAGGGGGGTAGTGGGTACAATGAGCAGTTCTTC.

This rearrangement joins TRBV7-3 to TRBJ1-1; D possibly corresponds to TRBD1 (5 bases). The length of the CDR3 is 13 residues. Trimming shortened V by 2 bases and J by 5 bases, and 9 bases separated the two germline ends. Germline CDR1 reads SGHTA; CDR2 reads FQGTGA. The DNA for the CDR3 is TGTGCCAGCAGCTTAGACAGTAAGACTGAAGCTTTCTTT. It translates to CASSLDSKTEAFF.

This chain links TRBV29-1 with TRBJ1-1; TRBD1 matches at 7 bases. The CDR3 totals 13 residues. CDR1 SQVTM and CDR2 ANQGSEA come from the germline V gene. Losses at the gene ends were 7 bases for V and 5 bases for J; bases not matched to a gene: 10. The CDR3 region is CSAKDRVGTEAFF. CDR3 coding DNA: TGCAGCGCGAAAGACAGGGTGGGGACTGAAGCTTTCTTT.

This sequence joins TRBV30 and TRBJ2-7; the match to TRBD1 covers 7 bases. The CDR3 loop spans 11 amino acids. Germline V lookup: CDR1 GTSNPN, CDR2 SVGIG (reference sequence). With V trimmed by 5 bases and J by 6 bases, 4 bases remained unmatched. Written as DNA, the CDR3 is TGTGCCTGGGAGACAGGGTTCGAGCAGTACTTC. It encodes CAWETGFEQYF.

This clone is a singleton in its sample. The V gene is TRBV5-1, the J gene TRBJ2-2, with 8 bases lining up with TRBD2. CDR1 and CDR2 from the germline V gene are SGHRS and YFSETQ. The J segment lost 6 bases and the V segment lost 0 bases, leaving 10 bases of the junction unmatched. The CDR3 totals 17 residues. The chain's CDR3 is CASSLAGSGADAGELFF. The DNA for the CDR3 is TGCGCCAGCAGCTTGGCAGGTAGCGGGGCCGATGCCGGGGAGCTGTTTTTT.

This chain connects TRBV11-2 to TRBJ1-1, with D tentatively TRBD1 (5 bases). The V and J ends lost 5 bases and 1 base respectively, with 17 bases between them. CDR3 size: 16 residues. In germline, CDR1 is SGHAT, CDR2 FQNNGV. The CDR3 loop is CASSPSVGARNTEAFF. The CDR3, as DNA: TGTGCCAGCAGCCCCTCCGTAGGGGCAAGGAACACTGAAGCTTTCTTT.

The chain joins TRBV6-5 to TRBJ1-1; TRBD1 is a possible D gene (6 bases). CDR1 and CDR2 (germline): MNHEY, SVGAGI. CDR3 length equals 13 residues. V dropped 6 bases and J dropped 5 bases, with 13 bases sitting between them. CDR3 nucleotide sequence: TGTGCCAGCAGCGCCCACAGGGAAACTGAAGCTTTCTTT. Encoded protein: CASSAHRETEAFF.

Here the CDR3 DNA reads TGTGCCAGCAGTTACTCGGAGAACTCTGGAAACACCATATATTTT. It codes for CASSYSENSGNTIYF. This rearrangement joins TRBV6-5 to TRBJ1-3, with D uncertain. Trimming pared 0 bases from V and 0 bases from J, leaving 6 bases between. Germline CDR1 and CDR2: MNHEY and SVGAGI. CDR3 length equals 15 residues.

With regard to this clone: One junction end disagrees with the germline gene, perhaps due to a read error. Other nucleotide sequences from this sample produce the same CDR3. The chain couples TRBV12-5 to TRBJ1-1; TRBD1 aligns across 7 bases. CDR1 is LGHNT, CDR2 FRNRAP, per germline. The CDR3 runs 12 residues. This CDR3 is CASGLDTGVPFF. The CDR3 nucleotides are TGCGCTAGTGGTTTGGATACAGGGGTTCCTTTCTTT.

The chain employs TRBV4-2 and TRBJ1-5; no clear D gene. Trimming cost V 2 bases and J 0 bases, with 11 bases left between them. From germline, CDR1 is LGHNA and CDR2 YNFKEQ. The CDR3 runs 16 residues. CDR3 nucleotides: TGTGCCAGCAGCCAACTCTACGGGGTTAGCAATCAGCCCCAGCATTTT. It yields the protein CASSQLYGVSNQPQHF.

The V gene is TRBV18, the J gene TRBJ1-5, with D tentatively TRBD1 (5 bases). The V gene's germline CDR1 is KGHSH and CDR2 LQKENI. The CDR3 runs to 16 residues. V was pared by 3 bases and J by 0 bases, with 12 bases between. The chain's CDR3 is CASSPGVGASNQPQHF. The CDR3 DNA sequence: TGTGCCAGCTCACCCGGAGTAGGGGCTAGCAATCAGCCCCAGCATTTT.

The rearrangement joins TRBV9 to TRBJ2-3; 7 bases agree with TRBD2. Germline trimming cut 3 bases from V and 0 bases from J; bases unmatched to any gene: 7. The germline V gene has CDR1 SGDLS and CDR2 YYNGEE. The CDR3 runs to 16 residues. This CDR3 reads CASSAASGTSTDTQYF. The DNA for the CDR3 is TGTGCCAGCAGCGCCGCTAGCGGCACTAGCACAGATACGCAGTATTTT.

This rearrangement joins TRBV28 to TRBJ1-2, with D hard to call. Germline V CDR1 and CDR2: MDHEN, SYDVKM. Trimming took off 5 bases at V and 3 bases at J, with 16 bases between the two ends. The CDR3 is 15 amino acids. The chain's CDR3 is CASSIPRYSHYGYTF. CDR3 DNA: TGTGCCAGCAGTATCCCCCGATACTCACACTATGGCTACACCTTC.

The rearrangement links TRBV27 to TRBJ2-1; D not resolved. Germline CDR1 reads MNHEY; CDR2 reads SMNVEV (reference sequence). The V end lost 6 bases, the J end lost 3 bases, and 9 bases lay between the germline ends. There are 13 residues in the CDR3. CDR3 in amino acids: CASRRSLYNEQFF. DNA of the CDR3: TGTGCCAGCAGAAGGAGTCTCTACAATGAGCAGTTCTTC.

In its sample, this clone was seen once. This chain connects TRBV20-1 to TRBJ2-5, with no clear D. The DNA end is a closer match to TRBJ2-7, so the J assignment may be wrong. CDR3 length: 11 amino acids. Looked up from germline, CDR1 is DFQATT and CDR2 is SNEGSKA (reference sequence). The CDR3 nucleotides read TGCAGTGCTAGTATAGAGTACGAGCAGTACTTC. Translated, it gives CSASIEYEQYF.

A single count supports this clone. The V call is TRBV5-1, the J call TRBJ1-1; 8 bases fit TRBD1. This CDR3 is 21 amino acids long. With V trimmed by 6 bases and J by 1 base, 26 bases remained unmatched. Germline CDR1 and CDR2: SGHRS and YFSETQ. CDR3 sequence (DNA): TGCGCCAGCACCCTTCGAACCACTCTCGGACAGGGACGATCAACGAACACTGAAGCTTTCTTT. It codes for CASTLRTTLGQGRSTNTEAFF.

This clone is a singleton in its sample. The chain employs TRBV29-1 and TRBJ2-1, with 7 bases fitting TRBD2. The CDR3 covers 18 residues. CDR1 and CDR2 from the germline V gene are SQVTM and ANQGSEA. V dropped 4 bases and J dropped 0; count of bases not matched to a gene: 15. In nucleotides, the CDR3 is TGCAGCGTTGGAGGTTTACTAGCGAGAAGACTCTCCTACAATGAGCAGTTCTTC. This gives the protein CSVGGLLARRLSYNEQFF.

The chain couples TRBV4-1 to TRBJ1-4, with 10 bases matching TRBD1. Germline CDR1 MGHRA, CDR2 YSYEKL. The V segment lost 4 bases and the J segment 8 bases; nucleotides outside the gene matches: 13. The CDR3 runs to 17 residues. This CDR3 is CASSLDYRDRGGEKLFF. The CDR3 DNA follows: TGCGCCAGCAGCCTCGACTACCGGGACAGGGGTGGCGAAAAACTGTTTTTT.

The chain joins TRBV28 to TRBJ2-3; a weak D match, TRBD2 (7 bases). The CDR3 runs 16 residues. Trimming left V 3 bases short and J 4 bases short, with 17 bases between. CDR1 and CDR2 (germline): MDHEN, SYDVKM. CDR3 DNA sequence: TGTGCCAGCAGTTTCATCGGAGGGGGGGCGCCAGATACGCAGTATTTT. Translation gives CASSFIGGGAPDTQYF.

This chain links TRBV11-1 with TRBJ2-3, with 8 positions matching TRBD1. Per the germline V gene, CDR1 is SGHAT and CDR2 is FQDESV (reference sequence). There are 15 residues in the CDR3. J gave up 4 bases and V 5 bases, and 8 bases lay outside the gene matches. The CDR3 reads CASSRQGRGPDTQYF. The DNA for the CDR3 is TGTGCCAGCAGCCGACAGGGGAGAGGTCCAGATACGCAGTATTTT.

The rearrangement uses TRBV27 and TRBJ1-1; 9 nucleotides line up with TRBD1. Losses at the gene ends were 7 bases for V and 1 base for J; bases not matched to a gene: 13. This CDR3 contains 17 residues. Germline V gives CDR1 MNHEY, CDR2 SMNVEV (reference sequence). The CDR3 coding sequence is TGTGCCAGCATTGAGACGAAGCCGGGACAGGGGAACACTGAAGCTTTCTTT. This sequence encodes CASIETKPGQGNTEAFF.

This chain uses TRBV7-9 with TRBJ2-1; 10 bases are shared with TRBD2. Looked up from germline, CDR1 is SEHNR and CDR2 is FQNEAQ (reference sequence). J was trimmed by 8 bases and V by 4 bases; bases with no gene match: 8. The CDR3 covers 15 residues. The CDR3 sequence is CASSYTSGNIDEQFF. DNA of the CDR3: TGTGCCAGCAGCTACACTAGCGGGAATATCGATGAGCAGTTCTTC. Based on the CDR3 plus reference TRBV7-9 and TRBJ2-1, the full variable domain is DTGVSQNPRHKITKRGQNVTFRCDPISEHNRLYWYRQTLGQGPEFLTYFQNEAQLEKSRLLSDRFSAERPKGSFSTLEIQRTEQGDSAMYLCASSYTSGNIDEQFFGPGTRLTVL.

The CDR3 reads CAISDGSSIYEQYF. CDR3 coding DNA: TGTGCCATCAGTGATGGCTCATCCATCTACGAGCAGTACTTC. The genes are TRBV10-3 and TRBJ2-7; no reliable D call. Germline V gene lookup returns CDR1 ENHRY and CDR2 SYGVKD. Trimming cost V 3 bases and J 3 bases, with 12 bases left between them. CDR3 length equals 14 residues.

V is TRBV4-1 and J is TRBJ2-7; 8 bases align to TRBD2. This CDR3 is 16 amino acids long. CDR1 is MGHRA, CDR2 YSYEKL, per germline. J lost 6 bases, V lost 1 base, and 11 bases had no gene match. CDR3 amino acids: CASSQALAGLRSEQYF. The CDR3 nucleotides read TGCGCCAGCAGCCAAGCATTAGCGGGGCTACGTAGCGAGCAGTACTTC.

This clone was recorded a few times. The DNA for the CDR3 is TGTGCCAGTAGTGTCGACAGGGGCTATGGCTACACCTTC. It specifies CASSVDRGYGYTF. This chain joins TRBV19 and TRBJ1-2, with 8 nucleotides matching TRBD1. V lost 5 bases to trimming and J lost 4 bases; unmatched junction nucleotides: 3. The germline V gene has CDR1 LNHDA and CDR2 SQIVND (reference sequence). CDR3 length: 13 residues.

A few counts support this clone. The rearrangement links TRBV2 to TRBJ2-7; D remains ambiguous. CDR1 is SNHLY, CDR2 FYNNEI, per germline. The CDR3 runs 14 residues. V lost 1 base to trimming and J lost 1 base, with 8 bases between them. The CDR3 DNA sequence: TGTGCCAGCAGTGAAGAACACGTTTCCTACGAGCAGTACTTC. Its translation is CASSEEHVSYEQYF. The complete variable domain, with remaining parts taken from reference TRBV2 and TRBJ2-7, reads EPEVTQTPSHQVTQMGQEVILRCVPISNHLYFYWYRQILGQKVEFLVSFYNNEISEKSEIFDDQFSVERPDGSNFTLKIRSTKLEDSAMYFCASSEEHVSYEQYFGPGTRLTVT.

The CDR3 DNA sequence: TGTGCCATAATAGCGGGAGTGGGGAATGAGCAGTTCTTC. Translated: CAIIAGVGNEQFF. The chain couples TRBV2 to TRBJ2-1, with TRBD2 identical over 9 bases. The CDR3 covers 13 residues. Germline V lookup: CDR1 SNHLY, CDR2 FYNNEI. The trim removed 10 bases at V and 7 bases at J, leaving 8 bases unmatched. The full variable domain, with the rest looked up from reference TRBV2 and TRBJ2-1, is EPEVTQTPSHQVTQMGQEVILRCVPISNHLYFYWYRQILGQKVEFLVSFYNNEISEKSEIFDDQFSVERPDGSNFTLKIRSTKLEDSAMYFCAIIAGVGNEQFFGPGTRLTVL.

The chain uses TRBV5-1 and TRBJ2-3; no definite D call. The ends were cut back, 4 bases at V and 3 bases at J, with 9 bases in the middle. CDR3 size: 13 residues. Germline-derived CDR1 and CDR2 are SGHRS and YFSETQ. CDR3: CASSQTQTDTQYF. CDR3 nucleotides: TGCGCCAGCAGCCAAACCCAGACAGATACGCAGTATTTT.

Of note for this clone: A junction end diverges from the germline sequence, so it may reflect a read error. V gene TRBV30 combines with J gene TRBJ1-1; D is unclear. The CDR3 is made up of 13 amino acids. In germline, CDR1 is GTSNPN, CDR2 SVGIG (reference sequence). This CDR3 reads CAWCVSQNTEAFF. CDR3 DNA sequence: TGTGCCTGGTGTGTCAGTCAGAACACTGAAGCTTTCTTT.